This T cell receptor (beta chain) was documented in a study of control samples from healthy donors and cancer patients. With V trimmed by 3 bases and J by 6 bases, 4 bases remained unmatched. Per germline, CDR1 KGHSH and CDR2 LQKENI. The CDR3 is 14 residues long. Using immunoSEQ multiplex PCR, the repertoire was profiled, and TCRdb retains in-frame clones only, with some absent. The sample has some 130,000 clones, about 87% seen once. The J gene is TRBJ2-2, the V gene TRBV18; 7 nucleotides match TRBD2. Sequenced: blood. The sequence came from a man in his forties in good health. CDR3 in amino acids: CASSPVREAGELFF. In DNA form, the CDR3 reads TGTGCCAGCTCACCGGTTCGGGAGGCCGGGGAGCTGTTTTTT.